This TCR beta chain was observed in a study of blood T cell repertoires in COVID-19. The count of this clone is one. CDR1 LGHDT and CDR2 YNNKEL come from the germline V gene (reference sequence). The V end lost 2 bases, the J end lost 5 bases, and 12 bases lay between the germline ends. This CDR3 spans 14 amino acids. As handled by the study authors: Researchers report that nucleated cell counts were estimated from reference gene primer amplification. Profiling relied on immunoSEQ multiplex PCR, and the TCRdb table lists in-frame clones only, not all of them. The D gene and trimming were derived from the DNA, and the V and J assignments and clone size from that table. The sample carries a few hundred thousand clones, approximately 88% recorded once.

Sequencing input: peripheral blood. The chain links TRBV3-1 (or the pseudogene TRBV3-2) to TRBJ1-1, with a possible D match to TRBD1 (5 bases). The sequence came from a woman in her twenties or thirties with COVID-19, enrolled during active disease. CDR3 in DNA: TGTGCCAGCAGCCAACTCAGTGGGGGGACTGAAGCTTTCTTT. Translated: CASSQLSGGTEAFF.